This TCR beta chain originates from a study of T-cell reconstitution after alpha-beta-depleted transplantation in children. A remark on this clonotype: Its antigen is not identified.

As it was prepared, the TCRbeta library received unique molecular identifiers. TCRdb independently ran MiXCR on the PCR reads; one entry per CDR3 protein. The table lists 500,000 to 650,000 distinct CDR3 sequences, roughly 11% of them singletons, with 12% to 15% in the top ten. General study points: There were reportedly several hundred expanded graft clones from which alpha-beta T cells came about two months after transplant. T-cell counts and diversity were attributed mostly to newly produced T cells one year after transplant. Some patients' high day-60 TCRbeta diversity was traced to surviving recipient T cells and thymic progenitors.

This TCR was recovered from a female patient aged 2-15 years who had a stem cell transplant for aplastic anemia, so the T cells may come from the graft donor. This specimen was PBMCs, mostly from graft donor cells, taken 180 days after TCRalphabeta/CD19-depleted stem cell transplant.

The CDR3 DNA reads as TGTGCCAGCAGTCGGGGGGTCAGGAGACTGCCGAACACTGAAGCTTTCTTT. This sequence encodes CASSRGVRRLPNTEAFF. The chain joins TRBV6-5 to TRBJ1-1; D may be TRBD1 (5 bases). CDR1 is MNHEY, CDR2 SVGAGI, per germline. Trimming cost V 5 bases and J 1 base, with 20 bases left between them. The CDR3 has 17 residues.